In this sample, the clone carrying this T cell receptor (beta chain) turned up once. The data derive from a study of blood T cell repertoires in COVID-19. Study in general: From the United States, Italy and Spain came samples of acute and convalescent COVID-19.

Categorization into cohorts depended on clinical history that participants reported. Germline CDR1 reads MNHEY; CDR2 reads SMNVEV (reference sequence). The CDR3 is 15 residues long. Trimming at V came to 7 bases and at J to 2 bases, leaving 6 bases not matched to a gene. Produced via immunoSEQ multiplex PCR; TCRdb's table is partial and in-frame only. This repertoire shows hundreds of thousands of clones, approximately 90% found once; its top ten account for over 0.95%. This clonotype was sampled from a man younger than 40 who had recovered from COVID-19. The chain combines TRBV27 with TRBJ1-2, with 11 bases fitting TRBD1. The sample taken for sequencing was PBMCs or T cells enriched from blood (not recorded which). This CDR3 is CASKAGQGANYGYTF. For the CDR3, the DNA is TGTGCCAGCAAAGCCGGACAGGGGGCGAACTATGGCTACACCTTC.